Presented here are 2 T cell receptor beta chains from one specimen sequenced in a study of tumor and adjacent non-tumor tissue in lung cancer. No cell sorting was done before RNA was extracted from the tissue. Three rounds of nested PCR, following a modified ARM-PCR protocol, produced the TCRbeta library. TCRdb itself ran the multiplex PCR reads through MiXCR, one entry per CDR3 protein. Of 220,000 or so distinct CDR3 sequences detected, over 55% appear once; the ten largest clones hold approximately 25%. Sequenced material: lung tumor tissue. The receptors stem from a man aged 60 to 69 with non-small cell lung cancer.

This clonotype was detected only once. This sequence may be a read error, since a much larger clone differs from it by one base. The chain combines TRBV5-6 with TRBJ2-6, with D maybe TRBD1 (6 bases). The CDR3 is 20 residues long. The germline V gene has CDR1 SGHDT and CDR2 YYEEEE. CDR3 nucleotide sequence: TGTGCCAGCAGCCCAAAGGGATTACAGGGTAGGATAGCTGGGGCCAACGTCCTGGCTTTC. Translated, it gives CASSPKGLQGRIAGANVLAF. The variable domain in full, with the rest retrieved from reference TRBV5-6 and TRBJ2-6, is DAGVTQSPTHLIKTRGQQVTLRCSPKSGHDTVSWYQQALGQGPQFIFQYYEEEERQRGNFPDRFSGHQFPNYSSELNVNALLLGDSALYLCASSPKGLQGRIAGANVLAFGAGSRLTVL.

As regards this clonotype: A much larger clone lies a single base off, so this may be a read error. The rearrangement joins TRBV20-1 to TRBJ1-5; 8 nucleotides line up with TRBD1. The length of the CDR3 is 14 residues. The germline CDR1 and CDR2 sequences are DFQATT and SNEGSKA (reference sequence). The CDR3 spells CSAGDRRGLEAQHF. The CDR3 nucleotides are TGCAGTGCTGGAGACCGCAGGGGGCTAGAGGCCCAGCATTTT.